This section outlines one T cell receptor (beta chain) sequence together with its context. No antigen is known for it. The record originates from a study of blood T cells in healthy people across ages. It was with a sample-barcoded 5' primer and a J-beta primer mix that a second PCR of roughly 6 to 11 cycles was run. TCRdb passed the 5' RACE reads through MiXCR, listing each CDR3 protein once. The data show some 710,000 distinct CDR3 sequences, 22% seen once. The V gene's germline CDR1 is MGHRA and CDR2 YSYEKL. V was cut by 4 bases and J by 4 bases, with 16 bases left in between. This CDR3 region has 15 residues. Broader study findings: The percentage of naive T cells correlated strongly with TCR beta diversity. The fall in TCR beta diversity per million T cells was roughly linear with age. Without sorted subsets, naive and antigen-experienced compartments could not be conclusively compared.

All donors came from Russia, were Caucasian and healthy, and spanned ages about 6 to 100. Sequencing input: blood. The gene calls are TRBV4-1 and TRBJ2-5; TRBD2 is a possible D gene (5 bases). The TCR sequence derives from a man in his 70s in good health. CDR3 amino acids: CASSRIDIEGETQYF. Here the CDR3 DNA reads TGCGCCAGCAGCCGAATTGACATAGAGGGAGAGACCCAGTACTTC.